The 20 T cell receptor beta chains below come from one sample, sequenced in a study of T-cell memory formation after mild COVID-19. TCRdb reanalysed the 5' RACE reads using MiXCR and keeps one entry per CDR3 protein. The sample lists 240,000 or so distinct CDR3 sequences, around 10% seen once, with 22% in the top ten. Material for sequencing was PBMCs or a T cell subset sorted from them (not recorded which). Every receptor here comes from a man aged 18-30 years who had mild COVID-19 (a few samples of this study predate the infection). Cell type and time point are not known.

V usage is TRBV10-3 and J usage is TRBJ2-1, with 8 bases lining up with TRBD2. CDR3 length: 15 amino acids. Germline V gives CDR1 ENHRY, CDR2 SYGVKD. With 10 bases clipped from V and 0 bases from J, the junction kept 8 bases outside the gene matches. The CDR3 loop is CATNLAGNSYNEQFF. As DNA, the CDR3 is TGTGCCACGAACTTAGCGGGGAACTCCTACAATGAGCAGTTCTTC.

In this sample, this clonotype turned up a few times. The V gene is TRBV4-1, the J gene TRBJ2-7, with TRBD2 matching over 9 bases. Trimming cost V 4 bases and J 2 bases; bases outside gene matches: 3. Germline-derived CDR1 and CDR2 are MGHRA and YSYEKL. The CDR3 has 14 amino acids. The CDR3 region has the DNA TGCGCCAGCAGCCTAGCGGGGGAAACCTACGAGCAGTACTTC. Its protein product is CASSLAGETYEQYF.

This clonotype was found a few times. The V and J genes are TRBV7-2 and TRBJ2-2; 8 positions match TRBD1. The V and J ends lost 5 bases and 0 bases, in that order; junction bases with no gene match: 5. CDR3 length: 16 amino acids. CDR1 SGHTA and CDR2 FQGNSA come from the germline V gene. The CDR3 DNA reads TGTGCCAGCAGCGACCAGGGGGCCGCGAACACCGGGGAGCTGTTTTTT. Its protein is CASSDQGAANTGELFF.

The J gene is TRBJ1-1, the V gene TRBV3-1, with 7 nucleotides matching TRBD1. V was pared by 1 base and J by 0 bases, with 5 bases of the junction left unmatched. The CDR3 runs to 16 residues. Per the germline V gene, CDR1 is LGHDT and CDR2 is YNNKEL (reference sequence). The CDR3 region is CASSQGQGSLNTEAFF. The DNA of the CDR3 is TGTGCCAGCAGCCAAGGACAGGGAAGTTTGAACACTGAAGCTTTCTTT.

The rearrangement uses TRBV9 and TRBJ2-1, with 9 bases matching TRBD2. The trim removed 0 bases at V and 9 bases at J, leaving 13 bases unmatched. CDR3 length: 17 amino acids. Looked up from germline, CDR1 is SGDLS and CDR2 is YYNGEE. The CDR3 DNA reads TGTGCCAGCAGCGTAGTGGCGGGGGGGCGGTTAGACGGTGAGCAGTTCTTC. Translating gives CASSVVAGGRLDGEQFF.

This clonotype was counted between two and nine times. CDR3 amino acids: CASSWPGSYEQYF. DNA for the CDR3: TGCGCCAGCAGCTGGCCGGGCTCCTACGAGCAGTACTTC. The chain employs TRBV5-1 and TRBJ2-7; no clear D gene. The CDR3 covers 13 residues. Trimming left V 3 bases short and J 0 bases short, with 7 bases between. Germline loops: CDR1 SGHRS, CDR2 YFSETQ.

The CDR3 reads CASSLGGQGNEQFF. Written as DNA, the CDR3 is TGCGCCAGCAGCTTGGGGGGACAAGGGAATGAGCAGTTCTTC. V and J are TRBV5-1 and TRBJ2-1; D perhaps matches TRBD1 (6 bases). With 0 bases removed from V and 7 bases from J, the gap between germline ends came to 11 bases. The germline V gene has CDR1 SGHRS and CDR2 YFSETQ. The CDR3 has 14 amino acids.

The V and J genes are TRBV18 and TRBJ2-3; D gene ambiguous. V was clipped by 0 bases and J by 4 bases, with 2 bases between them. The germline V gene has CDR1 KGHSH and CDR2 LQKENI. CDR3 size: 12 residues. In nucleotides, the CDR3 is TGTGCCAGCTCACCACCGTCAGATACGCAGTATTTT. It codes for CASSPPSDTQYF.

This chain links TRBV6-2 or TRBV6-3 with TRBJ2-3; the D is unclear. Trimming took off 2 bases at V and 2 bases at J, with 5 bases between the two ends. Germline V gene data show CDR1 as MNHEY and CDR2 as SVGEGT. There are 13 residues in the CDR3. CDR3 in amino acids: CASSYQLTDTQYF. The CDR3 nucleotides read TGTGCCAGCAGTTACCAGCTCACAGATACGCAGTATTTT.

This clonotype has a handful of counts. The chain has TRBV20-1 and TRBJ1-2; D is unresolved. The CDR3 has 11 residues. The germline V and J ends were trimmed by 1 base and 3 bases, with 3 bases remaining between them. Germline CDR1 DFQATT, CDR2 SNEGSKA (reference sequence). The CDR3 sequence is CSARADYGYTF. DNA of the CDR3: TGCAGTGCTAGAGCGGACTATGGCTACACCTTC.

This clonotype was seen a few times. The genes are TRBV24-1 and TRBJ2-3, with TRBD1 matching 10 bases. CDR1 and CDR2 from the germline V gene are KGHDR and SFDVKD. V lost 3 bases and J lost 3; bases outside the gene matches: 8. The CDR3 totals 17 residues. The DNA of the CDR3 is TGTGCCACCAGTGATACCCGGGACAGGGGTGGGACAGATACGCAGTATTTT. Its protein is CATSDTRDRGGTDTQYF.

The rearrangement joins TRBV10-3 to TRBJ2-7, with 7 bases lining up with TRBD2. Looked up from germline, CDR1 is ENHRY and CDR2 is SYGVKD. The CDR3 spans 15 residues. With V trimmed by 6 bases and J by 0 bases, 8 bases remained unmatched. The CDR3 sequence is CAIRDGLVSSYEQYF. In nucleotides, the CDR3 is TGTGCCATCAGAGACGGACTAGTCAGCTCCTACGAGCAGTACTTC.

The V gene is TRBV20-1, the J gene TRBJ1-1; 10 bases are shared with TRBD1. CDR1 and CDR2 from the germline V gene are DFQATT and SNEGSKA (reference sequence). The CDR3 totals 16 residues. V lost 5 bases, J lost 4 bases, and 13 bases stayed unmatched. The CDR3 nucleotides read TGCAGTGCTCCCCGGGACAGGGGAAGGCTCGGCACTGAAGCTTTCTTT. This encodes CSAPRDRGRLGTEAFF.

This clonotype was seen a handful of times. CDR3 sequence: CASSFLAGVQYV. The CDR3 nucleotides read TGTGCCAGCAGCTTCCTAGCGGGGGTTCAGTACGTC. The V gene is TRBV5-6, the J gene TRBJ2-7, with 10 bases identical to TRBD2. This CDR3 is 12 amino acids long. Looked up from germline, CDR1 is SGHDT and CDR2 is YYEEEE. Losses at the gene ends were 2 bases for V and 10 bases for J; bases not matched to a gene: 3.

The chain has TRBV7-2 and TRBJ1-2; 8 positions match TRBD1. V lost 5 bases and J lost 4; bases outside the gene matches: 6. CDR1 and CDR2 from the germline V gene are SGHTA and FQGNSA. This CDR3 has 14 residues. In DNA, the CDR3 is TGTGCCAGCAGCACGCAACAGGGGGTCTATGGCTACACCTTC. Translation gives CASSTQQGVYGYTF.

This clonotype was recorded a few times. The chain couples TRBV24-1 to TRBJ2-5; D is tentatively TRBD1 or TRBD2 (6 bases each). The germline V gene has CDR1 KGHDR and CDR2 SFDVKD. CDR3 length: 15 residues. Deletions cut 1 base from V and 5 bases from J, with 13 bases between. The CDR3 bases are TGTGCCACCAGTGATTTAAGGGGGGCCGGGGAGACCCAGTACTTC. This encodes CATSDLRGAGETQYF.

The V gene is TRBV28, the J gene TRBJ2-2; D may be TRBD2 (6 bases). The CDR3 length is 16 residues. Trimming took off 6 bases at V and 1 base at J, with 15 bases between the two ends. Germline loops: CDR1 MDHEN, CDR2 SYDVKM. The CDR3 spells CASSPGVRGNTGELFF. As DNA, the CDR3 is TGTGCCAGCAGCCCGGGGGTGCGGGGGAACACCGGGGAGCTGTTTTTT. Complete variable domain (other parts from reference TRBV28 and TRBJ2-2): DVKVTQSSRYLVKRTGEKVFLECVQDMDHENMFWYRQDPGLGLRLIYFSYDVKMKEKGDIPEGYSVSREKKERFSLILESASTNQTSMYLCASSPGVRGNTGELFFGEGSRLTVL.

This clonotype came up many times. The chain links TRBV5-1 to TRBJ2-3; weak D call: TRBD2 (5 bases). Germline V gives CDR1 SGHRS, CDR2 YFSETQ. This CDR3 region has 13 residues. The germline V and J ends were trimmed by 4 bases and 1 base, with 7 bases remaining between them. This CDR3 reads CASSVGGTDTQYF. The CDR3 DNA follows: TGCGCCAGCAGCGTCGGGGGCACAGATACGCAGTATTTT.

V gene TRBV3-1 combines with J gene TRBJ1-1, with D perhaps matching TRBD1 (5 bases). Germline V gives CDR1 LGHDT, CDR2 YNNKEL (reference sequence). This CDR3 contains 14 residues. Trimming removed 1 base from V and 3 bases from J, with 9 bases in between. Here the CDR3 DNA reads TGTGCCAGCAGCCAAGGGAAGGGGTACACTGAAGCTTTCTTT. Encoded protein: CASSQGKGYTEAFF.

The table lists this clonotype with many counts. V is TRBV5-1 and J is TRBJ1-5, with D uncertain. The CDR3 contains 13 residues. V dropped 3 bases and J dropped 7 bases, with 11 bases sitting between them. Germline V gene data show CDR1 as SGHRS and CDR2 as YFSETQ. The CDR3 spells CASSSGDGQPQHF. For the CDR3, the DNA is TGCGCCAGCAGCTCCGGTGATGGGCAGCCCCAGCATTTT.